This passage covers 15 T cell receptor beta chains from one sample sequenced in a study of patients and donors after allogeneic stem cell transplantation. TCRdb itself ran the RT-PCR reads through MiXCR, one entry per CDR3 protein. The sample comprises roughly 880,000 distinct CDR3 sequences, 18% of which are singletons, and 5% to 6.5% rests with the top ten. The material sequenced was blood, either unsorted or a sorted T cell fraction (not recorded which). Receptor source: a human donor who was either an allogeneic HSCT recipient or a stem cell or donor lymphocyte infusion donor (not recorded which). It is not recorded whose cells these are; they may come from a transplant donor.

This clonotype was recorded many times. V is TRBV20-1 and J is TRBJ2-1; a possible D gene is TRBD1 (6 bases). Trimming pared 4 bases from V and 0 bases from J, leaving 13 bases between. The CDR3 consists of 15 residues. Germline V CDR1 and CDR2: DFQATT, SNEGSKA (reference sequence). The CDR3 loop is CSATWTVFSYNEQFF. In DNA, the CDR3 is TGCAGTGCTACCTGGACAGTGTTCTCCTACAATGAGCAGTTCTTC.

This clonotype was observed a few times. V gene TRBV16 combines with J gene TRBJ1-2; D not certain. The V end lost 0 bases, the J end lost 4 bases, and 9 bases lay between the germline ends. The CDR3 is 14 amino acids. CDR1 is KGHSY, CDR2 FQNENV, per germline. In nucleotides, the CDR3 is TGTGCCAGCAGCCAATCAAGGAGAGCCTATGGCTACACCTTC. Protein product: CASSQSRRAYGYTF.

This clonotype was seen repeatedly, ten times or more. This chain links TRBV12-3 or TRBV12-4 with TRBJ1-5, with unresolved D. This CDR3 contains 13 residues. The V end was cut by 6 bases, the J end by 0 bases, with 6 bases between. CDR3 in amino acids: CASRLNSNQPQHF. DNA of the CDR3: TGTGCCAGCAGACTTAATAGCAATCAGCCCCAGCATTTT.

This clonotype was seen more than once but under ten times. This chain connects TRBV25-1 to TRBJ2-1, with 7 bases aligning to TRBD2. CDR1 is MGHDK, CDR2 SYGVNS, per germline. This CDR3 has 14 amino acids. V dropped 2 bases and J dropped 9; count of bases not matched to a gene: 7. Here the CDR3 DNA reads TGTGCCAGCAGTGAAATGGGGGGGGTAGTTGAGCAGTTCTTC. Residues: CASSEMGGVVEQFF.

This clonotype was seen ten or more times. The rearrangement uses TRBV29-1 and TRBJ1-2; D call uncertain. Germline CDR1 SQVTM, CDR2 ANQGSEA. Trimming removed 8 bases from V and 7 bases from J, with 17 bases in between. This CDR3 has 12 residues. CDR3 bases: TGCAGCACCACGGCAGCCCTGGGTGGCTACACCTTC. Its protein is CSTTAALGGYTF.

The V call is TRBV5-6, the J call TRBJ1-1, with a tentative D call TRBD1 (5 bases). The CDR3 is 13 amino acids. Trimming took 3 bases from V and 8 from J, leaving 14 bases between them. Germline V lookup: CDR1 SGHDT, CDR2 YYEEEE. Here the CDR3 reads CASSWGQGAEAFF. CDR3 nucleotides: TGTGCCAGCAGCTGGGGCCAAGGGGCAGAAGCTTTCTTT. Looking up the rest from reference TRBV5-6 and TRBJ1-1 gives the full variable domain: DAGVTQSPTHLIKTRGQQVTLRCSPKSGHDTVSWYQQALGQGPQFIFQYYEEEERQRGNFPDRFSGHQFPNYSSELNVNALLLGDSALYLCASSWGQGAEAFFGQGTRLTVV.

This clonotype showed up just a few times. V usage is TRBV7-8 and J usage is TRBJ1-1; TRBD1 matches 12 bases. CDR3 size: 19 residues. J gave up 0 bases and V 6 bases, and 14 bases lay outside the gene matches. Germline CDR1 is SGHVS and CDR2 is FQNEAQ. CDR3 in DNA: TGTGCCAGCAGTGGAGGGACAGGGGGCGTTCACCTCATGAACACTGAAGCTTTCTTT. Its translation: CASSGGTGGVHLMNTEAFF.

There are a few counts of this clonotype. The chain links TRBV15 to TRBJ2-7, with D unresolved. CDR1 and CDR2 (germline): LNHNV, YYDKDF (reference sequence). V was pared by 0 bases and J by 5 bases, with 8 bases between. The CDR3 totals 13 residues. The CDR3 protein is CATSRDVQNEQYF. In DNA, the CDR3 is TGTGCCACCAGCAGAGATGTTCAGAACGAGCAGTACTTC.

There are a few counts of this clonotype. This rearrangement joins TRBV12-3 or TRBV12-4 to TRBJ2-5; perhaps TRBD1 as D (6 bases). V shed 6 bases and J shed 4 bases, with 18 bases lying between them. The CDR3 length is 15 residues. The CDR3 protein is CASSRLGALGETQYF. The CDR3 bases are TGTGCCAGCAGCCGCCTGGGGGCGTTGGGAGAGACCCAGTACTTC.

This clonotype has just a few counts. The chain recombines TRBV5-1 with TRBJ2-2; D not certain. CDR1 is SGHRS, CDR2 YFSETQ, per germline. The V end lost 4 bases, the J end lost 5 bases, and 12 bases lay between the germline ends. CDR3 length equals 14 residues. This CDR3 reads CASSPPVLTGELFF. The CDR3, as DNA: TGCGCCAGCAGCCCCCCGGTCCTAACCGGGGAGCTGTTTTTT.

This clonotype was detected ten times or more. V usage is TRBV12-3 or TRBV12-4 and J usage is TRBJ2-5; D gene uncertain. This CDR3 is built from 15 residues. The ends were cut back, 3 bases at V and 7 bases at J, with 18 bases in the middle. The CDR3 loop reads CASSFSRALGRTQYF. The DNA for the CDR3 is TGTGCCAGCAGTTTCTCACGGGCTCTCGGGCGGACCCAGTACTTC.

The genes are TRBV24-1 and TRBJ2-2; TRBD2 is a possible D gene (5 bases). Trimming removed 5 bases from V and 0 bases from J, with 15 bases in between. Germline-derived CDR1 and CDR2 are KGHDR and SFDVKD. CDR3 size: 17 residues. CDR3 in amino acids: CATSAIRSGANTGELFF. The CDR3 bases are TGTGCCACCAGTGCAATAAGGTCCGGGGCGAACACCGGGGAGCTGTTTTTT.

V usage is TRBV4-1 and J usage is TRBJ1-5; D possibly corresponds to TRBD1 (5 bases). Trimming cost V 0 bases and J 0 bases, with 9 bases left between them. Per germline, CDR1 MGHRA and CDR2 YSYEKL. The CDR3 extends over 16 amino acids. CDR3 DNA sequence: TGCGCCAGCAGCCAAGATGGCGACAGTAGCAATCAGCCCCAGCATTTT. It encodes CASSQDGDSSNQPQHF.

This clonotype turned up a few times. The V and J genes are TRBV10-3 and TRBJ2-5; possible D gene TRBD2, 5 bases. CDR3 length: 12 residues. V shed 6 bases and J shed 2 bases, with 7 bases lying between them. Germline V gene data show CDR1 as ENHRY and CDR2 as SYGVKD. In DNA, the CDR3 is TGTGCCATCAGGGGAGATCAAGAGACCCAGTACTTC. Its translation: CAIRGDQETQYF.

V gene TRBV13 combines with J gene TRBJ1-1; perhaps TRBD1 as D (6 bases). The CDR3 consists of 16 residues. Trimming pared 5 bases from V and 1 base from J, leaving 17 bases between. In germline, CDR1 is PRHDT, CDR2 FYEKMQ (reference sequence). For the CDR3, the DNA is TGTGCCAGCAGCCGGGCGGTAGGGGGGGGGAACACTGAAGCTTTCTTT. Protein sequence: CASSRAVGGGNTEAFF.